This TCR beta chain was identified in a study of T cells expressing NK-cell markers. The CDR3 contains 16 residues. Germline V CDR1 and CDR2: DFQATT, SNEGSKA (reference sequence). With the 5' RACE reads reprocessed, TCRdb shows one record per CDR3 protein and no DNA. This repertoire includes roughly 450,000 distinct CDR3 sequences. V gene TRBV20-1 combines with J gene TRBJ2-2. The TCR comes from a woman aged 45 to 65 in good health. Specimen: blood T cells: a sorted CD56 or NKG2C T cell subset, CD4+ or CD8+ T cells, or bulk PBMC T cells (not recorded which). The CDR3 here is CSARGGGNPNTGELFF.